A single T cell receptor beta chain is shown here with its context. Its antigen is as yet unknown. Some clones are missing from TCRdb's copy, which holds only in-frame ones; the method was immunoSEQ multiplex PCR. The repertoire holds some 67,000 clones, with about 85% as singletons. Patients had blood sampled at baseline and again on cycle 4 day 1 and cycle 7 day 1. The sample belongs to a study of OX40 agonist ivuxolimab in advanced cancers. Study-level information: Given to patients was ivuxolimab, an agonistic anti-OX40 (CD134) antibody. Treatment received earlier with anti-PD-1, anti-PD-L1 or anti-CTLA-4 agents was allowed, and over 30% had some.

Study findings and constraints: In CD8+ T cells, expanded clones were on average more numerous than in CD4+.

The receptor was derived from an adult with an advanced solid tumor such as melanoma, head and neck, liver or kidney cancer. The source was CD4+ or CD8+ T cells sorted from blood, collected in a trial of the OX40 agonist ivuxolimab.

CDR3: CASSLGAGTEAFF. Here the CDR3 DNA reads TGCGCCAGCAGCTTGGGAGCGGGGACTGAAGCTTTCTTT. The rearrangement uses TRBV5-1 and TRBJ1-1; D not certain. CDR1 SGHRS and CDR2 YFSETQ come from the germline V gene. Trimming pared 0 bases from V and 5 bases from J, leaving 8 bases between. The CDR3 runs to 13 residues.